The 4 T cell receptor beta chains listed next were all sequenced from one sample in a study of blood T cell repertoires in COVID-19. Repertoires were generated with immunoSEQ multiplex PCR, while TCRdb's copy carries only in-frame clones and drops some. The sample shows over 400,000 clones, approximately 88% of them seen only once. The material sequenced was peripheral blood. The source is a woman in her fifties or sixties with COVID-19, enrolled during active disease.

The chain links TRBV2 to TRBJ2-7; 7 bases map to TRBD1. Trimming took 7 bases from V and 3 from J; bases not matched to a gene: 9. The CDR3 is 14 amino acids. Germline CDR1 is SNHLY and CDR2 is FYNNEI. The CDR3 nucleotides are TGTGCCAGCATGGTACAGGGGTTAGGCTACGAGCAGTACTTC. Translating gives CASMVQGLGYEQYF.

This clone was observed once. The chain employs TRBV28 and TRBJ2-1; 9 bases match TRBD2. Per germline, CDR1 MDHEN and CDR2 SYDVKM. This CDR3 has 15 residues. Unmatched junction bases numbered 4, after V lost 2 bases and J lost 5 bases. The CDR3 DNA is TGTGCCAGCAGTTTAAGCGGGGGGACCGACAATGAGCAGTTCTTC. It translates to CASSLSGGTDNEQFF.

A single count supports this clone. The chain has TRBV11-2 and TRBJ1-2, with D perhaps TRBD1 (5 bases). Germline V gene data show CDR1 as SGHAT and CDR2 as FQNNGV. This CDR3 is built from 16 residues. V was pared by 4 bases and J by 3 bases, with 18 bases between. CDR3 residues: CASSSPLTALYYGYTF. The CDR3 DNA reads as TGTGCCAGCAGCTCCCCCCTGACAGCCCTCTACTATGGCTACACCTTC.

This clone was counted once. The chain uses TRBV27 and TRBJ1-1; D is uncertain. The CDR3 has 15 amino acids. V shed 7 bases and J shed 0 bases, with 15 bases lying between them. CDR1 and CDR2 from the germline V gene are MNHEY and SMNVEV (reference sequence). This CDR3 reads CASMERAYMNTEAFF. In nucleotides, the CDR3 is TGTGCCAGCATGGAGAGGGCGTATATGAACACTGAAGCTTTCTTT.